The 15 T cell receptor beta chains listed next were all sequenced from one sample in a study of beta chain features in type 1 diabetes. General study results and limits: Shorter TCRB CDR3s, moderately but significantly so, were found in Type 1 diabetes patients in all four CD4+ subsets.

Their antigens are not known. Expressed TCRB transcripts were sequenced, since all the RNA that had been isolated was reverse transcribed. Clones were sequenced by immunoSEQ multiplex PCR, and TCRdb holds only the in-frame ones, with some missing. The table includes hundreds of thousands of clones, approximately 9.9% detected once. The specimen sequenced was central memory CD4+ T cells from blood. These receptors were taken from a young man with type 1 diabetes.

This sequence joins TRBV14 and TRBJ2-2, with D maybe TRBD1 (6 bases). CDR1 is SGHDN, CDR2 FVKESK, per germline. CDR3 size: 17 residues. Trimming cost V 1 base and J 4 bases, with 16 bases left between them. The CDR3 sequence is CASSQVVAGVRTGELFF. DNA for the CDR3: TGTGCCAGCAGCCAAGTTGTAGCAGGGGTTCGCACCGGGGAGCTGTTTTTT.

This clone was found a few times. The rearrangement links TRBV15 to TRBJ2-7, with D hard to call. The germline V and J ends were trimmed by 8 bases and 3 bases, with 14 bases remaining between them. CDR1 and CDR2 (germline): LNHNV, YYDKDF (reference sequence). There are 13 residues in the CDR3. The CDR3 DNA is TGTGCCACCCAGAGGCCCTCGAGCTACGAGCAGTACTTC. Translation: CATQRPSSYEQYF.

The V call is TRBV20-1, the J call TRBJ1-1, with D tentatively TRBD1 (5 bases). The CDR3 consists of 11 residues. Germline V lookup: CDR1 DFQATT, CDR2 SNEGSKA (reference sequence). DNA of the CDR3: TGCGGCGGGGGGAGTAGGGCTGAAGCTTTCTTT. It specifies CGGGSRAEAFF.

The chain has TRBV7-8 and TRBJ2-3, with 7 bases aligning to TRBD2. Germline values: CDR1 SGHVS, CDR2 FQNEAQ. The CDR3 runs 14 residues. V was pared by 4 bases and J by 3 bases, with 4 bases of the junction left unmatched. CDR3 sequence: CASSYPGGTDTQYF. The CDR3 DNA sequence: TGTGCCAGCAGCTACCCCGGGGGGACAGATACGCAGTATTTT.

This clone has a single count. This chain connects TRBV5-1 to TRBJ2-3; 9 nucleotides line up with TRBD2. This CDR3 is built from 15 residues. J gave up 2 bases and V 0 bases, and 1 base lay outside the gene matches. From germline, CDR1 is SGHRS and CDR2 YFSETQ. CDR3 region: CASSLERGDTDTQYF. In nucleotides, the CDR3 is TGCGCCAGCAGCTTGGAGCGGGGGGACACAGATACGCAGTATTTT.

This clone has more than one count but fewer than ten. The gene calls are TRBV5-4 and TRBJ1-2; maybe TRBD1 (5 bases). Looked up from germline, CDR1 is SGHNT and CDR2 is YYREEE (reference sequence). The ends were cut back, 0 bases at V and 8 bases at J, with 8 bases in the middle. The CDR3 sequence is 12 residues long. CDR3 protein: CASSLETVGYTF. The CDR3 bases are TGTGCCAGCAGCTTGGAGACAGTCGGCTACACCTTC.

The chain employs TRBV28 and TRBJ1-5; 7 bases line up with TRBD1. In germline, CDR1 is MDHEN, CDR2 SYDVKM. The CDR3 totals 15 residues. Trimming cost V 5 bases and J 0 bases; bases outside gene matches: 4. The CDR3 loop is CASSPTGSSNQPQHF. Written as DNA, the CDR3 is TGTGCCAGCAGTCCGACAGGGTCTAGCAATCAGCCCCAGCATTTT.

This clone was detected only a few times. Other DNA sequences of this sample code for an identical CDR3. V gene TRBV9 combines with J gene TRBJ2-3, with 8 bases fitting TRBD1. Trimming at V came to 0 bases and at J to 2 bases, leaving 2 bases not matched to a gene. CDR1 SGDLS and CDR2 YYNGEE come from the germline V gene. The CDR3 is 15 amino acids. The CDR3 bases are TGTGCCAGCAGCGTAGTGACAGGGGTCACAGATACGCAGTATTTT. Translating gives CASSVVTGVTDTQYF.

V usage is TRBV5-1 and J usage is TRBJ2-2; D ambiguous. Germline CDR1 reads SGHRS; CDR2 reads YFSETQ. The V gene lost 2 bases and the J gene lost 2 bases, with 7 bases spanning the gap. The CDR3 contains 14 residues. CDR3 bases: TGCGCCAGCAGCTTCCAACAAAACACCGGGGAGCTGTTTTTT. As protein: CASSFQQNTGELFF.

This clone was detected a few times. V and J are TRBV5-4 and TRBJ2-5; D is undetermined. Germline assignment: CDR1 SGHNT and CDR2 YYREEE (reference sequence). V was clipped by 0 bases and J by 4 bases, with 7 bases between them. This CDR3 region has 13 residues. CDR3 nucleotide sequence: TGTGCCAGCAGCTTGGGGGATTTAGAGACCCAGTACTTC. Its translation: CASSLGDLETQYF.

The chain employs TRBV7-2 and TRBJ2-3; no clear D. This CDR3 is 13 amino acids long. V lost 7 bases, J lost 2 bases, and 10 bases lay in between. CDR1 and CDR2 from the germline V gene are SGHTA and FQGNSA. The CDR3 DNA follows: TGTGCCAGCACATTTTTGGCCACAGATACGCAGTATTTT. Translated, it gives CASTFLATDTQYF.

This clone was counted at least ten times. This chain connects TRBV28 to TRBJ1-2, with unresolved D. Germline values: CDR1 MDHEN, CDR2 SYDVKM. This CDR3 spans 13 amino acids. V gave up 7 bases and J gave up 2 bases, with 11 bases separating them. In nucleotides, the CDR3 is TGTGCCAGCACGGCCGGCCAAAACTATGGCTACACCTTC. This encodes CASTAGQNYGYTF.

The chain carries TRBV10-2 and TRBJ2-5, with a tentative D call TRBD2 (6 bases). CDR3 size: 15 residues. The V end lost 8 bases, the J end lost 1 base, and 17 bases lay between the germline ends. Germline-derived CDR1 and CDR2 are WSHSY and SAAADI. The CDR3 sequence: CASAGTSHPQETQYF. In nucleotides, the CDR3 is TGCGCCAGCGCCGGGACTTCCCACCCCCAAGAGACCCAGTACTTC.

This chain joins TRBV5-4 and TRBJ1-2; D gene unclear. This CDR3 has 16 amino acids. Germline-derived CDR1 and CDR2 are SGHNT and YYREEE (reference sequence). The V and J ends lost 4 bases and 5 bases respectively, with 21 bases between them. The CDR3: CASSAPEDPLRYGYTF. In DNA form, the CDR3 reads TGTGCCAGCAGCGCGCCGGAGGACCCTTTACGGTATGGCTACACCTTC.

Only a few counts were recorded for this clone. The chain uses TRBV30 and TRBJ2-5; TRBD2 aligns across 11 bases. The CDR3 runs 13 residues. Germline V gene sequence: CDR1 GTSNPN, CDR2 SVGIG (reference sequence). Unmatched junction bases numbered 2, after V lost 3 bases and J lost 5 bases. In nucleotides, the CDR3 is TGTGCCTGGAGCAGGACTAGCGGGGAGACCCAGTACTTC. As protein: CAWSRTSGETQYF.